Listed below are T cell receptor beta chains from one sample, sequenced in a study of shared clonotypes between healthy human individuals. Clones were read by immunoSEQ multiplex PCR, and TCRdb kept only the in-frame ones, dropping some. The sample contains approximately 1,500,000 clones, 95% to 99% of which appear only once. The sample was naive CD4+ T cells sorted from blood. The receptor source for this set is a man younger than 40 in good health. The CDR3 runs from the conserved cysteine through the conserved F or W. The D gene is left open where the match is weak. The listing skips clone size in some rows; elsewhere it reads once, few, many or a size class.

V	size	D	J	DNA	CDR3
TRBV29-1	NA	TRBD2	TRBJ2-2	TGCAGCGGGTGGAAGCGGGGGATCGGCTCCGGGGAGCTGTTTTTT	CSGWKRGIGSGELFF
TRBV7-9	NA	NA	TRBJ2-7	TGTGCCAGCAGCTTAGCGGGGACGACCTACGAGCAGTACTTC	CASSLAGTTYEQYF
TRBV5-4	once	NA	TRBJ1-2	TGTGCCAGCAGAAACACGGCAGGACCAATTGGCTACACCTTC	CASRNTAGPIGYTF
TRBV10-3	NA	TRBD2	TRBJ2-1	TGTGCCATCAGTGACCCTCATAGCGGGAGATCGTACAATGAGCAGTTCTTC	CAISDPHSGRSYNEQFF
TRBV4-1	NA	NA	TRBJ2-2	TGCGCCAGCAGCCAACGGCAGGGGAGCGGGAACACCGGGGAGCTGTTTTTT	CASSQRQGSGNTGELFF
TRBV19	once	NA	TRBJ1-1	TGTGCCAGTACCTATCCCGGGGAGGTGGGGACTGAAGCTTTCTTT	CASTYPGEVGTEAFF
TRBV7-9	NA	TRBD2	TRBJ2-7	TGTGCCAGCAGCTTGAGCGGGAGTCGGGGCTACGAGCAGTACTTC	CASSLSGSRGYEQYF
TRBV9	NA	NA	TRBJ2-1	TGTGCCAGCAGCGTAGCGACCGGGAGCCGAAATGAGCAGTTCTTC	CASSVATGSRNEQFF
TRBV7-2	NA	NA	TRBJ1-4	TGTGCCAGCAGCTTAGCCAGCCTTAATGAAAAACTGTTTTTT	CASSLASLNEKLFF
TRBV6-5	NA	NA	TRBJ1-2	TGTGCCAGCAGGGGGGTTGACTATGGCTACACCTTC	CASRGVDYGYTF
TRBV11-2	once	NA	TRBJ1-2	TGTGCCAGCAGCTTAGTCGGATATGGCTACACCTTC	CASSLVGYGYTF
TRBV7-9	NA	TRBD1	TRBJ2-7	TGTGCCAGCAGCATAAGCCGGGACAGGGGGCAGTACTTC	CASSISRDRGQYF
TRBV12-5	NA	TRBD1	TRBJ2-1	TGTGCTAGTGGTTTGAGCCAGGGGGTGACGAGCTCCTACAATGAGCAGTTCTTC	CASGLSQGVTSSYNEQFF
TRBV27	NA	TRBD2	TRBJ2-3	TGTGCCAGCAGCCGGACTAGCGGGAGGACAGATACGCAGTATTTT	CASSRTSGRTDTQYF
TRBV7-6	once	NA	TRBJ2-5	TGTGCCAGCAGCTCGCAAGAGACCCAGTACTTC	CASSSQETQYF
TRBV20-1	NA	NA	TRBJ2-7	TGCAGTGCAAAGTGGAGGGGTCAGCAGTACTTC	CSAKWRGQQYF
TRBV5-6	once	NA	TRBJ2-7	TGTGCCAGCACCGCCCCGGGACACTCCTACGAGCAGTACTTC	CASTAPGHSYEQYF
TRBV5-4	NA	NA	TRBJ2-1	TGTGCCAGCAGCTTGCTTGGGAAGAGAAGCTCCTACAATGAGCAGTTCTTC	CASSLLGKRSSYNEQFF
TRBV19	NA	NA	TRBJ2-7	TGTGCCAGTAGTATAGTTGTGGTCAGTCAGGGGCCCTACGAGCAGTACTTC	CASSIVVVSQGPYEQYF
TRBV28	NA	NA	TRBJ2-7	TGTGCCAGCAGCTCGCCCTACGAGCAGTACTTC	CASSSPYEQYF
TRBV5-5	NA	TRBD2	TRBJ2-1	TGTGCCAGCAGCTTTCGGGCGGGAGGGGTTAATGAGCAGTTCTTC	CASSFRAGGVNEQFF
TRBV5-6	NA	NA	TRBJ2-7	TGTGCCAGCAGCGGAGTGGGACGGTACTACGAGCAGTACTTC	CASSGVGRYYEQYF
TRBV7-2	NA	TRBD2	TRBJ2-7	TGTGCCAGCAGCGCGACCGGGACTAGCGGGAGGTACGAGCAGTACTTC	CASSATGTSGRYEQYF
TRBV9	once	NA	TRBJ1-2	TGTGCCAGCAGCGCCCCGAGCAGGGTAAATTCTGACTATGGCTACACCTTC	CASSAPSRVNSDYGYTF
TRBV5-1	NA	NA	TRBJ2-7	TGCGCCAGCAGCATGACAAGGCTGTCCTACGAGCAGTACTTC	CASSMTRLSYEQYF